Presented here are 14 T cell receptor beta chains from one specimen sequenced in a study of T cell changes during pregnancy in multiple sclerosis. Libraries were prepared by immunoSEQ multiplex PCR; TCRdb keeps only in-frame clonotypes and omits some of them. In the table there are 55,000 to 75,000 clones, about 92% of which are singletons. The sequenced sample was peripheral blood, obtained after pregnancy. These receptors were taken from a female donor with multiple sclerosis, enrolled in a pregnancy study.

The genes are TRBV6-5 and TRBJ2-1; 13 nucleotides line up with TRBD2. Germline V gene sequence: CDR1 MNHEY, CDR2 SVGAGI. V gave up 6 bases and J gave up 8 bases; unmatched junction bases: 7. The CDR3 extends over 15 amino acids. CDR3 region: CASSWTSGSLDEQFF. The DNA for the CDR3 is TGTGCCAGCAGCTGGACTAGCGGGAGTTTGGATGAGCAGTTCTTC.

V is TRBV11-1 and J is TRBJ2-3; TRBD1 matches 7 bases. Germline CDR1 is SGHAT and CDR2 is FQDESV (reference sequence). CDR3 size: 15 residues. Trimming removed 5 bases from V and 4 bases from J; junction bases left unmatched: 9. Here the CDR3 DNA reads TGTGCCAGCAGCCAAAACAGGGGAACTGCAGATACGCAGTATTTT. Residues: CASSQNRGTADTQYF.

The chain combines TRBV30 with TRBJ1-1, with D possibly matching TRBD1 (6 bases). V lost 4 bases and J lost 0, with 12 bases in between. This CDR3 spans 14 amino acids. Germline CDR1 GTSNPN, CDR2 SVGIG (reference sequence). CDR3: CAWTGAPMNTEAFF. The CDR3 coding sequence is TGTGCCTGGACAGGGGCCCCCATGAACACTGAAGCTTTCTTT.

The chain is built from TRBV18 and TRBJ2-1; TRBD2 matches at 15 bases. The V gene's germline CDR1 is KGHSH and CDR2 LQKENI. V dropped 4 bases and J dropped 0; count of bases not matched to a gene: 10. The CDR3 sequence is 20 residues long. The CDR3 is CASSQNGLAGGKSSYNEQFF. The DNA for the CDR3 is TGTGCCAGCTCACAAAACGGACTAGCGGGAGGGAAGAGCTCCTACAATGAGCAGTTCTTC.

The DNA of the CDR3 is TGTGCCAGTAGTATAGGGCCTAGCGGACAATACGAGCAGTACTTC. Translated, it gives CASSIGPSGQYEQYF. This chain joins TRBV19 and TRBJ2-7; 7 bases are a match to TRBD2. This CDR3 spans 15 amino acids. Per germline, CDR1 LNHDA and CDR2 SQIVND (reference sequence). Unmatched junction bases numbered 7, after V lost 1 base and J lost 4 bases.

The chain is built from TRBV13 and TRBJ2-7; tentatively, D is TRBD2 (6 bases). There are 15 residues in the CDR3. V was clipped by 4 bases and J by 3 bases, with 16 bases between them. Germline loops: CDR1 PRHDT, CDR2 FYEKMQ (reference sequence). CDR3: CASSSPRLVVYEQYF. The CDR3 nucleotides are TGTGCCAGCAGCTCTCCCCGACTAGTGGTCTACGAGCAGTACTTC. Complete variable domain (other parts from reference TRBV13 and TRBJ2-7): AAGVIQSPRHLIKEKRETATLKCYPIPRHDTVYWYQQGPGQDPQFLISFYEKMQSDKGSIPDRFSAQQFSDYHSELNMSSLELGDSALYFCASSSPRLVVYEQYFGPGTRLTVT.

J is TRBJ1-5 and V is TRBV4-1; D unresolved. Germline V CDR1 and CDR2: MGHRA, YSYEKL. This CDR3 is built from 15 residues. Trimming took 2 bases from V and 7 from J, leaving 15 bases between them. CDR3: CASSQNQNPGQPQHF. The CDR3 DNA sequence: TGCGCCAGCAGCCAAAACCAAAACCCGGGGCAGCCCCAGCATTTT.

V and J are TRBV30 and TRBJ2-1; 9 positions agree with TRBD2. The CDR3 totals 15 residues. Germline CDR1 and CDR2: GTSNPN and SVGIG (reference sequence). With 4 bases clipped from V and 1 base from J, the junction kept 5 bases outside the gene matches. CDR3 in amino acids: CAWTRGGGSYNEQFF. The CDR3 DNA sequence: TGTGCCTGGACTCGCGGGGGGGGGTCCTACAATGAGCAGTTCTTC.

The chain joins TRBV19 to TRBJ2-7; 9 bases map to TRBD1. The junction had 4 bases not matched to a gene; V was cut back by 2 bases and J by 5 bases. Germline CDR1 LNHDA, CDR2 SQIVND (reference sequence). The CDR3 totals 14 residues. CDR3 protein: CASSISGTGNEQYF. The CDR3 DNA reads TGTGCCAGTAGTATATCCGGGACAGGGAACGAGCAGTACTTC.

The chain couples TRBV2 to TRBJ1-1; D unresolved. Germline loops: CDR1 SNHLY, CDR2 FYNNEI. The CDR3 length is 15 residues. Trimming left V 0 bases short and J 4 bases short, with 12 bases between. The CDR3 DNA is TGTGCCAGCAGTGAAGCCCGGGGTTGGGGCACTGAAGCTTTCTTT. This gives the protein CASSEARGWGTEAFF.

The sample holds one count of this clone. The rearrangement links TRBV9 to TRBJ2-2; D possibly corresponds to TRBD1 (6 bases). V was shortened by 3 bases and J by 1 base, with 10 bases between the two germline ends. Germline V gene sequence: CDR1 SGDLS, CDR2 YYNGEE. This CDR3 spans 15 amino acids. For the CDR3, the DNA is TGTGCCAGCAGCGGTAGGGGGAAGAACACCGGGGAGCTGTTTTTT. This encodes CASSGRGKNTGELFF.

The CDR3 bases are TGTGCCAGCAGCTTAAGCGGGCCCTACGAGCAGTACTTC. Its protein is CASSLSGPYEQYF. The V call is TRBV7-8, the J call TRBJ2-7; TRBD2 is a possible D gene (6 bases). Germline V CDR1 and CDR2: SGHVS, FQNEAQ. The CDR3 is 13 residues long. Deletions cut 2 bases from V and 2 bases from J, with 7 bases between.

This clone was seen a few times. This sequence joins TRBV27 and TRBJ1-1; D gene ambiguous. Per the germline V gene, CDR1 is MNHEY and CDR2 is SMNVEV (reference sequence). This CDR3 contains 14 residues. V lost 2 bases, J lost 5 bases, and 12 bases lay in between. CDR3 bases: TGTGCCAGCAGTTTAATGACATCCCCTACTGAAGCTTTCTTT. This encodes CASSLMTSPTEAFF.

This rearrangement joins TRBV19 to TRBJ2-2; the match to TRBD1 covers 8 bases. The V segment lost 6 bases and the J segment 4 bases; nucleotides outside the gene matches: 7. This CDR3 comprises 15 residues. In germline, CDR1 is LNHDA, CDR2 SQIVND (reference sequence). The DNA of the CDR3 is TGTGCCAGTAGCGGACAGGGTCTGGGCACCGGGGAGCTGTTTTTT. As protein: CASSGQGLGTGELFF.